Listed below are T cell receptor beta chains from one sample, sequenced in a study of neurological immune-mediated disorders. TCRdb used MiXCR to reprocess the 5' RACE reads, holding one entry per CDR3 protein. The table includes about 59,000 distinct CDR3 sequences, roughly 12% detected once. The material sequenced was PBMCs. The receptor set was obtained from a woman aged 55-69 years with HTLV-1-associated myelopathy (HAM/TSP). Each CDR3 is given with its conserved first and last residue. Fields, in order: J gene, D gene, V gene, clone size, CDR3 DNA, CDR3 protein. The D gene is left open where the match is weak. Clone size is not always given. Where it is, it says once, few, many or a class for expanded clones.

J: TRBJ2-3; D: .; V: TRBV6-5; size: many; DNA: TGTGCCAGCGGAACCCGACTCCGCCCCACAGATACGCAGTATTTT; CDR3: CASGTRLRPTDTQYF
J: TRBJ2-1; D: TRBD2; V: TRBV7-9; size: many; DNA: TGTGCCAGCAGCCAACTAGCGGGAGGATCCTACAATGAGCAGTTCTTC; CDR3: CASSQLAGGSYNEQFF
J: TRBJ1-2; D: .; V: TRBV12-3/TRBV12-4; size: many; DNA: TGTGCCAGTTCCGCTTACTATGGCTACACCTTC; CDR3: CASSAYYGYTF
J: TRBJ1-2; D: .; V: TRBV7-9; size: many; DNA: TGTGCCAGCAGCGTCTGGGGCAGCTATGGCTACACCTTC; CDR3: CASSVWGSYGYTF
J: TRBJ2-2; D: TRBD1; V: TRBV5-1; size: many; DNA: TGCGCCAGCACAGGGACAGGAACCGGGGAGCTGTTTTTT; CDR3: CASTGTGTGELFF
J: TRBJ1-5; D: .; V: TRBV6-2/TRBV6-3; size: .; DNA: TGTGACAGCAATACCTTTGGGGACAACGGCAATCAGCCCCAGCATTTT; CDR3: CDSNTFGDNGNQPQHF
J: TRBJ2-7; D: .; V: TRBV5-1; size: many; DNA: TGCGCCAGCAGCCCTCGCGCCGGGTCAGGGATCGAGCAGTACTTC; CDR3: CASSPRAGSGIEQYF
J: TRBJ1-6; D: .; V: TRBV12-3/TRBV12-4; size: few; DNA: TGTGCCAGCAGTTTCGCCAGGGCTAATTCACCCCTCCACTTT; CDR3: CASSFARANSPLHF
J: TRBJ2-1; D: .; V: TRBV5-1; size: once; DNA: TGCGCCAGCAGCTCCGAGGACATGGTTTACAATGAGCAGTTCTTC; CDR3: CASSSEDMVYNEQFF
J: TRBJ2-5; D: TRBD2; V: TRBV15; size: many; DNA: TGTGCCACCAGCAGAGTCGGGCTAGCGGGAGGGCGGGAGACCCAGTACTTC; CDR3: CATSRVGLAGGRETQYF
J: TRBJ2-5; D: TRBD1; V: TRBV5-1; size: many; DNA: TGCGCCAGCAGCCGCCGGCAGGGGGCCGGGGAGACCCAGTACTTC; CDR3: CASSRRQGAGETQYF
J: TRBJ2-5; D: .; V: TRBV29-1; size: many; DNA: TGCAGCGTTGAATACTCCTCCGTAACCCTATTGGTAGCCGGGGGTCTCTCGGATGAGACCCAGTACTTC; CDR3: CSVEYSSVTLLVAGGLSDETQYF
J: TRBJ2-1; D: .; V: TRBV24-1; size: many; DNA: TGTGCCACCAGTGACTACGACAGAAACAATGAGCAGTTCTTC; CDR3: CATSDYDRNNEQFF
J: TRBJ2-7; D: TRBD2; V: TRBV12-3/TRBV12-4; size: many; DNA: TGTGCCAGCAGTATAATAGCGGGAGTAGGTTACGAGCAGTACTTC; CDR3: CASSIIAGVGYEQYF
J: TRBJ2-1; D: .; V: TRBV5-1; size: many; DNA: TGCGCCAGCAGCCCGGGACTCCTAGGGGCCAATGAGCAGTTCTTC; CDR3: CASSPGLLGANEQFF
J: TRBJ2-1; D: .; V: TRBV7-6; size: .; DNA: TGTGCCAGCAGCCCGCGGACCCTGGATGAGCAGTTCTTC; CDR3: CASSPRTLDEQFF
J: TRBJ1-5; D: .; V: TRBV29-1; size: many; DNA: TGCAGCGTTGTCCCGGAGAACAATCAGCCCCAGCATTTT; CDR3: CSVVPENNQPQHF
J: TRBJ1-3; D: .; V: TRBV5-1; size: many; DNA: TGCGCCAGCAGCTTGGCCCCGCCGGACTCTGGAAACACCATATATTTT; CDR3: CASSLAPPDSGNTIYF
J: TRBJ2-3; D: TRBD2; V: TRBV27; size: many; DNA: TGTGCCAGCAGTTGGAGCGGGATTCCCACAGATACGCAGTATTTT; CDR3: CASSWSGIPTDTQYF
J: TRBJ2-7; D: TRBD1; V: TRBV25-1; size: many; DNA: TGTGCCAGCAGTGAGATGAGGGGGCCCAACTACGAGCAGTACTTC; CDR3: CASSEMRGPNYEQYF
J: TRBJ2-5; D: TRBD2; V: TRBV5-1; size: many; DNA: TGCGCCAGCAGCTTGGAGCCTAGCGGGAGCGGTGAGACCCAGTACTTC; CDR3: CASSLEPSGSGETQYF
J: TRBJ2-1; D: TRBD2; V: TRBV5-1; size: .; DNA: TGCGCCAGCAGCTTGGTCCCGGGACTAGCGGGAGCAGGGAATGAGCAGTTCTTC; CDR3: CASSLVPGLAGAGNEQFF
J: TRBJ2-1; D: .; V: TRBV5-1; size: many; DNA: TGCGCCAGCAGCTCCCCACAGGGATCCTCCTACAATGAGCAGTTCTTC; CDR3: CASSSPQGSSYNEQFF
J: TRBJ2-7; D: .; V: TRBV28; size: .; DNA: TGTTCCAGCAGTTCCGGTGCGGGTCCTTCCTACGAGCAGTACTTC; CDR3: CSSSSGAGPSYEQYF
J: TRBJ1-1; D: TRBD1; V: TRBV7-9; size: many; DNA: TGTGCCAGCAGCTTGGACAGGATGAACACTGAAGCTTTCTTT; CDR3: CASSLDRMNTEAFF
J: TRBJ1-5; D: TRBD1; V: TRBV20-1; size: many; DNA: TGCAGTGCCCTGGACAGGGTATTGGGCAATCAGCCCCAGCATTTT; CDR3: CSALDRVLGNQPQHF
J: TRBJ2-7; D: TRBD2; V: TRBV6-5; size: many; DNA: TGTGCCAGCAGCCCGGGGGGGGCCAGCGCCTACGAGCAGTACTTC; CDR3: CASSPGGASAYEQYF
J: TRBJ2-3; D: .; V: TRBV29-1; size: many; DNA: TGCAGCGTTGAAGATAGGAGCACAGATACGCAGTATTTT; CDR3: CSVEDRSTDTQYF
J: TRBJ2-2; D: .; V: TRBV21-1; size: .; DNA: TGTGTCAGCAGCAAAACCAGGGGGCACACCGGGGAGCTGTTTTTT; CDR3: CVSSKTRGHTGELFF
J: TRBJ2-5; D: TRBD2; V: TRBV7-3; size: many; DNA: TGTGCCAGCAGCTTAGTAGCGGGAGCTGGGGAGACCCAGTACTTC; CDR3: CASSLVAGAGETQYF
J: TRBJ2-1; D: TRBD1; V: TRBV27; size: many; DNA: TGTGCCAGCAGTCGCCCCGGACAGGGTGAGCAGTTCTTC; CDR3: CASSRPGQGEQFF
J: TRBJ2-2; D: .; V: TRBV6-5; size: many; DNA: TGTGCCAGCAGCTACTCGGTGTGGACTGTAGCGACCGGGGAGCTGTTTTTT; CDR3: CASSYSVWTVATGELFF
J: TRBJ1-1; D: .; V: TRBV6-1; size: many; DNA: TGTGCCAGCAGTGAAGTGCGGACTGAAGCTTTCTTT; CDR3: CASSEVRTEAFF
J: TRBJ1-5; D: TRBD1; V: TRBV2; size: many; DNA: TGTGCCAGCAGCGGACAGGATCAGCCCCAGCATTTT; CDR3: CASSGQDQPQHF
J: TRBJ1-2; D: TRBD1; V: TRBV5-1; size: .; DNA: TGCGCCAGCAGCTTGACAGGGGGAAGCTATGGCTACACCTTC; CDR3: CASSLTGGSYGYTF
J: TRBJ1-5; D: .; V: TRBV6-5; size: many; DNA: TGTGCCAGCCAGAGGGGAAAAGGCAATCAGCCCCAGCATTTT; CDR3: CASQRGKGNQPQHF
J: TRBJ2-5; D: .; V: TRBV27; size: many; DNA: TGTGCCAGCTCGAGGGGGGACCAAGAGACCCAGTACTTC; CDR3: CASSRGDQETQYF
J: TRBJ1-1; D: .; V: TRBV5-1; size: many; DNA: TGCGCCAGCAGCTTGGTTGGGATGAACACTGAAGCTTTCTTT; CDR3: CASSLVGMNTEAFF
J: TRBJ2-7; D: TRBD1; V: TRBV20-1; size: many; DNA: TGCAGTGCTAGATCCGGGACAGGGACCTACGAGCAGTACTTC; CDR3: CSARSGTGTYEQYF
J: TRBJ2-7; D: .; V: TRBV29-1; size: .; DNA: TGCAGCGTTGAGGGTCTGTCGGGATCTTACGAGCAGTGCTTC; CDR3: CSVEGLSGSYEQCF
J: TRBJ2-7; D: .; V: TRBV2; size: many; DNA: TGTGCCAGCAGCGATGGGACTGGTGGTGTGGGCGAGCAGTACTTC; CDR3: CASSDGTGGVGEQYF
J: TRBJ2-2; D: .; V: TRBV24-1; size: many; DNA: TGTGCCACCAGTGATTTCGAGGACGGGGAGCTGTTTTTT; CDR3: CATSDFEDGELFF
J: TRBJ2-1; D: .; V: TRBV4-1; size: many; DNA: TGCGCCAGCAGCCAAGAAAGGGCGCTCTCCTACAATGAGCAGTTCTTC; CDR3: CASSQERALSYNEQFF
J: TRBJ1-4; D: TRBD1; V: TRBV5-1; size: many; DNA: TGCGCCAGCAGCTTGGCAGGGGGAACTAATGAAAAACTGTTTTTT; CDR3: CASSLAGGTNEKLFF
J: TRBJ1-2; D: .; V: TRBV20-1; size: many; DNA: TGCAGTGCTCCACAGGGACCGAACTATGGCTACACCTTC; CDR3: CSAPQGPNYGYTF
J: TRBJ2-5; D: .; V: TRBV12-3/TRBV12-4; size: many; DNA: TGTGCCAGCAGTTTTGCGGGGGAGACCCAGTACTTC; CDR3: CASSFAGETQYF
J: TRBJ2-1; D: .; V: TRBV6-5; size: medium-sized; DNA: TGTGCCAGCAGTTACTCGGAGAGCCGTTCATACAATGAGCAGTTCTTC; CDR3: CASSYSESRSYNEQFF
J: TRBJ2-1; D: TRBD2; V: TRBV9; size: many; DNA: TGTGCCAGCAGCCCCTGGACTAGCGGGAGAATATCCTACAATGAGCAGTTCTTC; CDR3: CASSPWTSGRISYNEQFF
J: TRBJ2-2; D: TRBD2; V: TRBV27; size: many; DNA: TGTGCCAGCCTAGAAACGGGGGGGTCCGGGGAGCTGTTTTTT; CDR3: CASLETGGSGELFF
J: TRBJ2-7; D: .; V: TRBV11-2; size: many; DNA: TGTGCCAGCAGCTTAGGGACGGGACTGACCTACGAGCAGTACTTC; CDR3: CASSLGTGLTYEQYF
J: TRBJ1-1; D: .; V: TRBV5-1; size: many; DNA: TGCGCCAGCAGCTCAACGGGACCGATGAACACTGAAGCTTTCTTT; CDR3: CASSSTGPMNTEAFF
J: TRBJ1-5; D: .; V: TRBV28; size: many; DNA: TGTGCCAGCAGTTTTGGGTCGAGGGGGGGACAGCCCCAGCATTTT; CDR3: CASSFGSRGGQPQHF
J: TRBJ1-4; D: .; V: TRBV6-5; size: many; DNA: TGTGCCAGCAGTCCCCAATTGAGCTCTTCCGGATTTAATGAAAAACTGTTTTTT; CDR3: CASSPQLSSSGFNEKLFF
J: TRBJ2-1; D: TRBD2; V: TRBV6-6; size: many; DNA: TGTGCCAGCAGTTACAAATCAGGGTCTAGCGGGAGTGAGCAGTTCTTC; CDR3: CASSYKSGSSGSEQFF
J: TRBJ2-7; D: .; V: TRBV3-1; size: many; DNA: TGTGCCAGCAGCCAAGCCCCCTCCGGGACGTACTCCTACGAGCAGTACTTC; CDR3: CASSQAPSGTYSYEQYF
J: TRBJ2-3; D: TRBD2; V: TRBV20-1; size: many; DNA: TGCAGTAGGCGGGGGGCGAGCACAGATACGCAGTATTTT; CDR3: CSRRGASTDTQYF
J: TRBJ2-1; D: .; V: TRBV7-9; size: many; DNA: TGTGCCAGCAGCTTCCGGGGATATGAGCAGTTCTTC; CDR3: CASSFRGYEQFF